The 23 T cell receptor beta chains below were found in one sample sequenced in a study of T cell changes during pregnancy in multiple sclerosis. Method: immunoSEQ multiplex PCR; TCRdb's copy keeps in-frame clones and lacks some. The data contain about 48,000 clones, about 90% of them singletons. The sequencing here drew on CD4+ T cells from peripheral blood mononuclear cells, taken in the second trimester of pregnancy. These receptors all come from a female donor with multiple sclerosis, enrolled in a pregnancy study.

The table lists this clone with a few counts. In DNA form, the CDR3 reads TGTGCCAGCACGACAGGAGAAAACACCGGGGAGCTGTTTTTT. Protein sequence: CASTTGENTGELFF. V gene TRBV28 combines with J gene TRBJ2-2; tentative D call: TRBD1 (6 bases). The V gene lost 7 bases and the J gene lost 2 bases, with 11 bases spanning the gap. Germline values: CDR1 MDHEN, CDR2 SYDVKM. The CDR3 length is 14 residues.

This chain connects TRBV5-1 to TRBJ1-4, with D maybe TRBD1 (6 bases). The V gene's germline CDR1 is SGHRS and CDR2 YFSETQ. The CDR3 length is 14 residues. Trimming removed 4 bases at V and 8 bases at J, with 15 bases between. The CDR3 DNA reads as TGCGCCAGCAGCCGGGACAAGTCTGGCGAAAAACTGTTTTTT. This encodes CASSRDKSGEKLFF.

The chain carries TRBV4-1 and TRBJ1-5; 9 bases match TRBD1. The germline CDR1 and CDR2 sequences are MGHRA and YSYEKL. With 2 bases clipped from V and 5 bases from J, the junction kept 7 bases outside the gene matches. This CDR3 contains 16 residues. The CDR3 protein is CASSQPGQGSHQPQHF. In DNA, the CDR3 is TGCGCCAGCAGCCAACCGGGACAGGGATCTCATCAGCCCCAGCATTTT.

Here the CDR3 reads CASSLFRDTGELFF. In DNA form, the CDR3 reads TGTGCCAGCAGCTTATTCCGGGACACCGGGGAGCTGTTTTTT. The chain couples TRBV7-3 to TRBJ2-2; unclear D gene. Trimming stripped 2 bases from V and 3 bases from J, with 7 bases between. CDR1 and CDR2 from the germline V gene are SGHTA and FQGTGA. CDR3 size: 14 residues. Filled out from reference TRBV7-3 and TRBJ2-2, the complete variable domain reads GAGVSQTPSNKVTEKGKYVELRCDPISGHTALYWYRQSLGQGPEFLIYFQGTGAADDSGLPNDRFFAVRPEGSVSTLKIQRTERGDSAVYLCASSLFRDTGELFFGEGSRLTVL.

As DNA, the CDR3 is TGCGCCAGCAGCCCCAGGGGGGACACCATATATTTT. Translating it yields CASSPRGDTIYF. The rearrangement joins TRBV5-1 to TRBJ1-3, with 7 bases matching TRBD1. This CDR3 contains 12 residues. V dropped 4 bases and J dropped 8; count of bases not matched to a gene: 3. CDR1 SGHRS and CDR2 YFSETQ come from the germline V gene.

On this clone: The sample has other DNA sequences that encode this CDR3 too. The chain carries TRBV6-4 and TRBJ2-1; TRBD2 aligns across 9 bases. Germline values: CDR1 MRHNA, CDR2 SNTAGT. This CDR3 spans 15 amino acids. The ends lost 0 bases at V and 6 bases at J; junction bases unmatched: 3. CDR3: CASSDSAGGPNEQFF. In DNA form, the CDR3 reads TGTGCCAGCAGTGACTCGGCGGGAGGGCCCAATGAGCAGTTCTTC.

This clone was counted a single time. The genes are TRBV6-1 and TRBJ1-1; D gene uncertain. CDR1 is MNHNS and CDR2 is SASEGT in the germline V gene. This CDR3 is built from 14 residues. V shed 2 bases and J shed 2 bases, with 9 bases lying between them. The CDR3 spells CASSEQDFNTEAFF. As DNA, the CDR3 is TGTGCCAGCAGTGAACAGGACTTTAACACTGAAGCTTTCTTT.

The V gene is TRBV19, the J gene TRBJ1-1; tentative D call: TRBD1 (5 bases). The V gene's germline CDR1 is LNHDA and CDR2 SQIVND (reference sequence). This CDR3 is built from 13 residues. V lost 5 bases and J lost 0, with 7 bases in between. Here the CDR3 DNA reads TGTGCCAGTAGTCCAGGGTTGAACACTGAAGCTTTCTTT. Amino acids: CASSPGLNTEAFF.

The chain couples TRBV28 to TRBJ2-2, with D possibly being TRBD2 (6 bases). The CDR3 is 14 amino acids. The germline CDR1 and CDR2 sequences are MDHEN and SYDVKM. V lost 5 bases, J lost 5 bases, and 12 bases lay in between. DNA for the CDR3: TGTGCCAGCAGTCCCCAGACTAGGACCGGGGAGCTGTTTTTT. This translates into CASSPQTRTGELFF.

The rearrangement links TRBV5-4 to TRBJ1-1, with TRBD1 matching over 7 bases. Trimming took 4 bases from V and 1 from J; bases not matched to a gene: 7. This CDR3 is built from 15 residues. Germline CDR1 and CDR2: SGHNT and YYREEE (reference sequence). CDR3 protein: CASSAGQAANTEAFF. The CDR3 DNA reads as TGTGCCAGCAGCGCTGGACAGGCGGCGAACACTGAAGCTTTCTTT.

The V call is TRBV7-9, the J call TRBJ2-7, with D possibly being TRBD2 (6 bases). The CDR3 consists of 11 residues. The germline CDR1 and CDR2 sequences are SEHNR and FQNEAQ (reference sequence). V was cut by 6 bases and J by 3 bases, with 6 bases left in between. For the CDR3, the DNA is TGTGCCAGCAGGGAGGGCTACGAGCAGTACTTC. Its protein is CASREGYEQYF.

V usage is TRBV9 and J usage is TRBJ1-3; D uncertain. Germline CDR1 and CDR2: SGDLS and YYNGEE. The CDR3 sequence is 16 residues long. Trimming left V 6 bases short and J 1 base short, with 17 bases between. The CDR3 DNA reads TGTGCCAGCACCCGGGGAGGTCCCAGATCTGGAAACACCATATATTTT. It is translated as CASTRGGPRSGNTIYF.

V is TRBV2 and J is TRBJ2-1; TRBD1 matches at 12 bases. Germline V CDR1 and CDR2: SNHLY, FYNNEI. The length of the CDR3 is 15 residues. Trimming removed 6 bases from V and 8 bases from J; junction bases left unmatched: 8. CDR3 residues: CASSREGTGGDEQFF. DNA of the CDR3: TGTGCCAGCAGCCGAGAGGGGACAGGGGGCGATGAGCAGTTCTTC.

The chain is built from TRBV28 and TRBJ1-5, with D hard to call. The CDR3 covers 14 residues. V was pared by 3 bases and J by 5 bases, with 11 bases between. In germline, CDR1 is MDHEN, CDR2 SYDVKM. This CDR3 reads CASSFRADYQPQHF. As DNA, the CDR3 is TGTGCCAGCAGTTTCCGTGCGGACTATCAGCCCCAGCATTTT.

This rearrangement joins TRBV10-3 to TRBJ2-1; 9 bases match TRBD2. There are 15 residues in the CDR3. V dropped 3 bases and J dropped 5; count of bases not matched to a gene: 5. Germline values: CDR1 ENHRY, CDR2 SYGVKD. DNA of the CDR3: TGTGCCATCAGTGAAATGACTAGCGGTAACAATGAGCAGTTCTTC. Its protein is CAISEMTSGNNEQFF.

This sequence joins TRBV5-4 and TRBJ2-1; 10 positions agree with TRBD2. V gave up 4 bases and J gave up 7 bases; unmatched junction bases: 5. Germline CDR1 reads SGHNT; CDR2 reads YYREEE (reference sequence). The CDR3 is 14 residues long. DNA of the CDR3: TGTGCCAGCAGCCAGAGCGGGAGGGCAAATGAGCAGTTCTTC. Protein sequence: CASSQSGRANEQFF. Together with reference TRBV5-4 and TRBJ2-1, the CDR3 gives the full variable domain: ETGVTQSPTHLIKTRGQQVTLRCSSQSGHNTVSWYQQALGQGPQFIFQYYREEENGRGNFPPRFSGLQFPNYSSELNVNALELDDSALYLCASSQSGRANEQFFGPGTRLTVL.

CDR3 bases: TGTGCCAGCAGGGCTACTAGCGGGGGGAAGGACGAGCAGTACTTC. This gives the protein CASRATSGGKDEQYF. The chain recombines TRBV2 with TRBJ2-7; 12 nucleotides agree with TRBD2. Germline V lookup: CDR1 SNHLY, CDR2 FYNNEI. The CDR3 runs to 15 residues. J gave up 5 bases and V 6 bases, and 8 bases lay outside the gene matches. Together with reference TRBV2 and TRBJ2-7, the CDR3 gives the full variable domain: EPEVTQTPSHQVTQMGQEVILRCVPISNHLYFYWYRQILGQKVEFLVSFYNNEISEKSEIFDDQFSVERPDGSNFTLKIRSTKLEDSAMYFCASRATSGGKDEQYFGPGTRLTVT.

V is TRBV5-1 and J is TRBJ2-5, with a weak D call TRBD1 (5 bases). The germline gives CDR1 SGHRS, CDR2 YFSETQ. Trimming left V 2 bases short and J 4 bases short, with 15 bases between. The CDR3 loop spans 15 amino acids. The CDR3 protein is CASSLVGLDSETQYF. DNA for the CDR3: TGCGCCAGCAGCTTAGTGGGGCTAGACTCAGAGACCCAGTACTTC.

The chain employs TRBV6-1 and TRBJ1-2; D gene unclear. Germline V lookup: CDR1 MNHNS, CDR2 SASEGT. The CDR3 contains 14 residues. The ends were cut back, 1 base at V and 2 bases at J, with 8 bases in the middle. The CDR3 protein is CASSEGASNYGYTF. Here the CDR3 DNA reads TGTGCCAGCAGTGAAGGGGCCTCAAACTATGGCTACACCTTC.

The chain combines TRBV6-5 with TRBJ1-2, with D unresolved. Germline CDR1 is MNHEY and CDR2 is SVGAGI. This CDR3 comprises 13 residues. Trimming stripped 7 bases from V and 8 bases from J, with 17 bases between. CDR3 region: CASNRTPAGGYTF. The CDR3 DNA follows: TGTGCCAGCAACAGAACCCCGGCGGGGGGCTACACCTTC.

This clone occurred once. V gene TRBV27 combines with J gene TRBJ2-2; TRBD1 is a possible D gene (6 bases). Trimming shortened V by 3 bases and J by 4 bases, and 9 bases separated the two germline ends. The CDR3 has 14 residues. Germline V gene lookup returns CDR1 MNHEY and CDR2 SMNVEV (reference sequence). The CDR3 DNA is TGTGCCAGCAGTTTGGACAGATTCACCGGGGAGCTGTTTTTT. Residues: CASSLDRFTGELFF.

The V call is TRBV9, the J call TRBJ2-4, with D possibly matching TRBD1 (5 bases). The CDR3 length is 16 residues. V shed 4 bases and J shed 1 base, with 15 bases lying between them. Germline V gives CDR1 SGDLS, CDR2 YYNGEE. Here the CDR3 reads CASSPPQGTAKNIQYF. For the CDR3, the DNA is TGTGCCAGCAGCCCGCCTCAGGGAACGGCCAAAAACATTCAGTACTTC.

V gene TRBV7-9 combines with J gene TRBJ2-5, with TRBD2 as a possible D gene (5 bases). The J call may be incorrect, as the DNA end agrees better with TRBJ2-7. The CDR3 spans 15 residues. Germline CDR1 and CDR2: SEHNR and FQNEAQ (reference sequence). CDR3 coding DNA: TGTGCCAGCAGCTTATGGGGTATCGGGGACTACGAGCAGTACTTC. Its translation: CASSLWGIGDYEQYF.